Listed below are T cell receptor beta chains from one sample, sequenced in a study of metastatic and nonmetastatic thyroid tumors. TCRdb re-called clones from the PCR reads using MiXCR. The sample records some 40,000 clones, roughly 14% being singletons. Sample: blood. The receptors come from a female donor with papillary thyroid cancer or a benign thyroid nodule (not recorded which). Some clones in this sample may be carry-over from other donors' samples. Each CDR3 is given with its conserved first and last residue. The order of the fields is V gene, J gene, D gene, clone size, CDR3 protein, CDR3 DNA. A D gene is named only where the DNA matches it firmly. Clone sizes are given selectively: once, few, many, or a class where the clone is expanded.

>TRBV6-1|TRBJ2-5|TRBD2|medium-sized
CASRRLAAETQYF
TGTGCCAGTCGCAGACTAGCGGCTGAGACCCAGTACTTC
>TRBV5-8|TRBJ2-1|TRBD1|many
CASSWRDRDGEQFF
TGTGCCAGCAGCTGGAGGGACAGGGACGGTGAGCAGTTCTTC
>TRBV2|TRBJ2-7|TRBD2|many
CASTRLARYEQYF
TGTGCCAGCACAAGACTAGCCCGCTACGAGCAGTACTTC
>TRBV5-1|TRBJ2-1|TRBD2|NA
CASSLGTSGNYNEQFF
TGCGCCAGCAGCTTGGGGACTAGCGGGAATTACAATGAGCAGTTCTTC
>TRBV2|TRBJ1-1|NA|NA
CASNRGDAGSTEAFF
TGTGCCAGCAATAGGGGGGACGCGGGGAGCACTGAAGCTTTCTTT
>TRBV10-2|TRBJ2-6|TRBD2|many
CASSLAGASEGANVLTF
TGCGCCAGCAGCCTAGCGGGAGCGTCTGAAGGGGCCAACGTCCTGACTTTC
>TRBV20-1|TRBJ2-1|TRBD2|many
CSSAGAGNEQFF
TGCAGTTCAGCGGGAGCGGGGAATGAGCAGTTCTTC
>TRBV5-1|TRBJ1-3|NA|many
CASSSGLGGNTIYF
TGCGCCAGCAGTAGTGGGTTGGGAGGAAACACCATATATTTT
>TRBV6-2/TRBV6-3|TRBJ2-1|NA|many
CASSYPTGTLTASSYNEQFF
TGTGCCAGCAGTTACCCCACCGGGACTCTTACCGCCAGCTCCTACAATGAGCAGTTCTTC
>TRBV6-6|TRBJ2-7|NA|NA
CASSYATWTEDEQYF
TGTGCCAGTAGTTACGCCACCTGGACAGAGGATGAGCAGTACTTC
>TRBV6-1|TRBJ1-2|NA|few
CASSLVTRNYCYTF
TGTGCCAGCAGTTTGGTGACACGTAACTATTGCTACACCTTC
>TRBV5-1|TRBJ2-7|TRBD2|NA
CASSLEASGGYEQYF
TGCGCCAGCAGCTTGGAAGCTAGCGGGGGCTACGAGCAGTACTTC
>TRBV4-1|TRBJ2-1|TRBD1|many
CASSQDLGRGWDEQFF
TGCGCCAGCAGCCAAGATTTGGGCAGGGGGTGGGATGAGCAGTTCTTC
>TRBV7-3|TRBJ2-7|NA|many
CASSSFVGNEQYF
TGTGCCAGCAGCTCCTTTGTAGGGAACGAGCAGTACTTC
>TRBV19|TRBJ2-1|NA|medium-sized
CASSPSTLNEQFF
TGTGCCAGTAGTCCCTCGACTCTTAATGAGCAGTTCTTC
>TRBV28|TRBJ1-6|NA|medium-sized
CASHPPGKGNSPLHF
TGTGCCAGCCACCCCCCGGGGAAGGGTAATTCACCCCTCCACTTT
>TRBV20-1|TRBJ2-1|TRBD2|many
CSGIHSGRARNEQFF
TGCAGTGGGATCCATAGCGGGAGGGCTCGTAATGAGCAGTTCTTC
>TRBV6-1|TRBJ2-1|TRBD2|medium-sized
CASSPTSGTAYNEQFF
TGTGCCAGCAGTCCTACTAGCGGGACAGCCTACAATGAGCAGTTCTTC
>TRBV7-8|TRBJ2-7|NA|NA
CASNPEAGVVEQYF
TGTGCCAGCAACCCTGAGGCAGGGGTGGTGGAGCAGTACTTC
>TRBV3-1|TRBJ1-2|NA|many
CASSQDVGGVNGYTF
TGTGCCAGCAGCCAAGATGTGGGGGGAGTCAATGGCTACACCTTC
>TRBV27|TRBJ2-7|NA|many
CASSLSGYEQYF
TGTGCCAGCAGTTTATCCGGGTACGAGCAGTACTTC
>TRBV6-1|TRBJ2-7|TRBD1|medium-sized
CASRETGAGNEQYF
TGTGCCAGCAGGGAGACAGGGGCTGGAAACGAGCAGTACTTC
>TRBV6-1|TRBJ2-5|TRBD1|many
CASTGAGQGRETQYF
TGTGCCAGCACCGGAGCGGGACAGGGGCGGGAGACCCAGTACTTC
>TRBV29-1|TRBJ1-2|TRBD1|many
CSVAGQGREYGYTF
TGCAGCGTTGCGGGACAGGGAAGGGAGTATGGCTACACCTTC
>TRBV15|TRBJ2-7|TRBD2|many
CATSPGLARSSYEQYF
TGTGCCACCAGCCCGGGACTAGCGCGTAGCTCCTACGAGCAGTACTTC
>TRBV6-4|TRBJ1-1|TRBD1|NA
CASSATGGTEAFF
TGTGCCAGCAGTGCAACAGGGGGCACTGAAGCTTTCTTT
>TRBV6-1|TRBJ1-4|TRBD1|NA
CARRTGREEEKLFF
TGTGCCAGAAGGACAGGGAGAGAGGAGGAAAAACTGTTTTTT
>TRBV4-2|TRBJ2-3|NA|many
CASSQETTPTQYF
TGTGCCAGCAGCCAAGAGACTACCCCGACGCAGTATTTT
>TRBV12-3/TRBV12-4|TRBJ2-5|NA|many
CASSLVQGGYQATQYF
TGTGCCAGCAGTTTAGTACAGGGCGGGTATCAGGCGACCCAGTACTTC
>TRBV25-1|TRBJ2-7|NA|many
CASPAKEQYF
TGTGCCAGCCCCGCGAAAGAGCAGTACTTC
>TRBV5-1|TRBJ2-7|NA|once
CASSPGYQGASSYEQHF
TGCGCCAGCAGCCCCGGCTACCAGGGTGCGAGCTCCTACGAGCAGCACTTC
>TRBV5-4|TRBJ2-7|NA|few
CASSLVSGSSYEQYF
TGTGCCAGCAGCTTGGTTAGCGGTAGCTCCTACGAGCAGTACTTC
>TRBV12-3/TRBV12-4|TRBJ2-5|NA|many
CASSLGGGEETQYF
TGTGCCAGCAGTTTGGGGGGAGGAGAAGAGACCCAGTACTTC
>TRBV7-8|TRBJ2-2|TRBD2|many
CASSFLLAGNTGELFF
TGTGCCAGCAGCTTTCTCCTAGCGGGGAACACCGGGGAGCTGTTTTTT
>TRBV6-1|TRBJ2-5|TRBD2|NA
CASSVGTSGSRVETQYF
TGTGCCAGCAGTGTCGGGACTAGTGGGAGTCGTGTGGAGACCCAGTACTTC
>TRBV19|TRBJ2-3|NA|many
CASSTSYWADTQYF
TGTGCCAGTAGTACCTCCTATTGGGCAGATACGCAGTATTTT
>TRBV15|TRBJ1-5|NA|NA
CATSRDPNQPQHF
TGTGCCACCAGCAGAGATCCCAATCAGCCCCAGCATTTT
>TRBV18|TRBJ2-4|TRBD1|many
CASSPPTTGSLAKNIQYF
TGTGCCAGCTCACCCCCTACGACAGGGAGTCTAGCCAAAAACATTCAGTACTTC
>TRBV19|TRBJ2-1|NA|many
CASSIASYENNEQFF
TGTGCCAGTAGTATAGCTAGCTACGAGAACAATGAGCAGTTCTTC
>TRBV11-2|TRBJ2-3|NA|many
CASSLNPGRDTQYF
TGTGCCAGCAGCTTAAACCCAGGCAGGGATACGCAGTATTTT
>TRBV5-1|TRBJ1-4|NA|NA
CASSLYSLGSTNEKLFF
TGCGCCAGCAGCTTGTACAGCTTGGGATCAACCAATGAAAAACTGTTTTTT
>TRBV4-1|TRBJ1-2|TRBD1|many
CASSLHRTGGWGYTF
TGCGCCAGCAGCCTACATAGGACAGGGGGCTGGGGCTACACCTTC
>TRBV20-1|TRBJ2-1|NA|many
CSARGSGEKGSSYNEQFF
TGCAGTGCTAGAGGGTCGGGGGAAAAGGGAAGCTCCTACAATGAGCAGTTCTTC
>TRBV6-1|TRBJ1-4|TRBD1|NA
CASSPGQGSEKLFF
TGTGCCAGCAGTCCGGGACAGGGGTCTGAAAAACTGTTTTTT
>TRBV18|TRBJ2-6|TRBD2|many
CASSPGGWSSAGANVLTF
TGTGCCAGCTCACCGGGGGGGTGGTCTTCCGCTGGGGCCAACGTCCTGACTTTC
>TRBV5-1|TRBJ1-2|NA|many
CASSFSDSRGGYTF
TGCGCCAGCAGCTTCTCCGACAGCCGCGGGGGCTACACCTTC
>TRBV6-5|TRBJ2-1|NA|few
CASSYSTGNTYNEQFF
TGTGCCAGCAGTTACTCGACGGGAAACACCTACAATGAGCAGTTCTTC
>TRBV19|TRBJ1-3|NA|many
CASIRGGSGNTIYF
TGTGCCAGTATTCGGGGGGGCTCTGGAAACACCATATATTTT
>TRBV6-1|TRBJ2-7|TRBD2|few
CASGLAGEGAGYEKYF
TGTGCCAGCGGACTAGCGGGAGAGGGGGCCGGTTACGAGAAGTACTTC
>TRBV19|TRBJ2-7|NA|many
CASSIEGIPQTKQYF
TGTGCCAGTAGTATAGAAGGGATCCCACAAACGAAGCAGTACTTC
>TRBV30|TRBJ2-3|TRBD2|many
CAWSVGLAGSDTQYF
TGTGCCTGGAGTGTTGGACTAGCGGGCTCAGATACGCAGTATTTT